This T cell receptor (beta chain) came from a study of blood T cell repertoires in COVID-19. Study-wide context: Sites in the United States, Italy and Spain provided acute and convalescent COVID-19 samples.

Original methodology: Estimated nucleated cell counts came from reference gene primer amplification. Using immunoSEQ multiplex PCR, the repertoire was profiled, and TCRdb retains in-frame clones only, with some absent. V, J and clone size are those of that table, while D and trimming were read from the DNA. The data show more than 75,000 clones, about 84% seen once. Germline values: CDR1 SGHRS, CDR2 YFSETQ. This CDR3 spans 16 amino acids. The J segment lost 2 bases and the V segment lost 2 bases, leaving 8 bases of the junction unmatched. This clone was seen only once. The sample consisted of peripheral blood. The chain combines TRBV5-1 with TRBJ2-7, with 9 bases lining up with TRBD2. The source is a human donor in a cohort sampled during active COVID-19. The CDR3 is CASSLASGATTYEQYF. CDR3 sequence (DNA): TGCGCCAGCAGCTTAGCTAGCGGGGCAACAACCTACGAGCAGTACTTC.